Below, one T cell receptor (beta chain) is given with its context. This clonotype has only a few counts. Its cognate antigen has yet to be identified. No much larger clone exists at a distance of one base, and base qualities are not known. This sample was sequenced with an Illumina HiSeq 1500. Starting from the raw public reads, TCRdb applied fastp trimming at Q25, assembled clones with MiXCR and retained in-frame beta chains. Rows with a matching CDR3 protein are joined into one entry that keeps the most common DNA and genes. This sample comprises some 920,000 distinct CDR3 sequences, 31% of them detected only once. Of the sample, around an eighth is held by the ten largest clones. This sample is drawn from a study of T cell repertoires in cytomegalovirus infection (dated by TCRdb to between 2018 and 2020). For the wider study: Alongside well-studied HLA-B-restricted epitopes, the peptide stimulations were aimed at recently identified HLA-C-restricted CMV epitopes, whose presentation resists viral immunomodulation. Donor HLA type was relevant to the analysis, as public TCR beta signatures indicated carriage of CMV infection together with the matching HLA type.

Compared with germline, V lacks 6 bases and J lacks 5 bases; bases without a gene match: 13. CDR1 MNHNY and CDR2 SVGAGI are derived from the germline V gene (reference sequence). Including cysteine and phenylalanine, the CDR3 has 17 amino acids. CDR3 DNA is the only sequence kept; it has 51 bases, read in frame from the first base. The research as a whole found: The ex vivo response was dominated by HLA-C-restricted CMV-specific TCR beta clonotypes, which also provided the single most frequent clonotype in two of eight donors. In both this cohort and an independent cohort of some 370 donors, the cumulative frequency of public TCR beta family members distinguished carriers of CMV infection plus the relevant HLA type.

The treatment or condition label of this sample denotes: in vitro stimulation with specific CMV peptide epitopes to enrich CMV-specific T cells. The V and J genes are TRBV6-6 and TRBJ2-5; a stretch of 12 junction bases matches TRBD2. The material sequenced was cultured CD8+ T cells from PBMCs, taken from culture after CMV antigen stimulation. The receptor was derived from a human donor in good health (CMV status not recorded). Some clones in this sample may be carry-over from other donors' samples. The DNA sequence follows: TGTGCCAGCAGATTAGAACCTAGCGGGGGGGCGCTGGAGACCCAGTACTTC. Its translation reads: CASRLEPSGGALETQYF.